The clone carrying this TCR beta chain has a count of ten or more. Its specificity is not known. Construction of the TCRbeta library involved unique molecular identifiers. In TCRdb, the PCR reads were re-called with MiXCR into one record per CDR3 protein. The sample holds about 200,000 distinct CDR3 sequences; 6.6% are singletons and the top ten take just over 5.5%. This entry comes from a study of T-cell reconstitution after alpha-beta-depleted transplantation in children. General study points: Reported findings indicate that, about two months after transplant, alpha-beta T cells came from several hundred expanded clones, which were derived from non-depleted graft cells. At day 60, the high TCRbeta diversity found in some patients originated from recipient T cells and thymic progenitors that had survived. Diversity and T-cell counts at one year after transplant derived mostly from new T cells.

The material was PBMCs, obtained before TCRalphabeta/CD19-depleted stem cell transplant. The TCR was taken from a boy aged 2 to 10 with acute lymphoblastic leukemia, due to receive a stem cell transplant.

The CDR3 region is CASSLVDNLELFF. The CDR3 DNA sequence: TGTGCCAGCAGCTTGGTGGACAACTTGGAGCTGTTTTTT. V usage is TRBV5-5 and J usage is TRBJ2-2, with D possibly matching TRBD1 (5 bases). Germline V gives CDR1 SGHKS, CDR2 YYEKEE (reference sequence). The CDR3 length is 13 residues. The germline V and J ends were trimmed by 0 bases and 10 bases, with 10 bases remaining between them.